This TCR beta chain derives from a study of blood T cell repertoires in COVID-19. Study context: Whether acute or convalescent, the COVID-19 samples came from the United States, Italy and Spain.

This clone was detected only a few times. CDR1 and CDR2 from the germline V gene are LNHDA and SQIVND (reference sequence). V lost 3 bases, J lost 4 bases, and 6 bases stayed unmatched. The CDR3 runs to 16 residues. Within the 2 weeks before study entry, each person in the exposed group met a COVID-19 case. Per the original data handling: Amplification of reference gene primers provided the estimated nucleated cell counts. Sequenced by immunoSEQ multiplex PCR; TCRdb stores in-frame clones only, minus some. D and trimming come from the DNA, and the V and J calls and clone size come from that table. The table lists 250,000 to 300,000 clones, around 83% of them singletons.

The sequencing sample was made of PBMCs or T cells enriched from blood (not recorded which). This TCR was recovered from a man in his forties or fifties who had been exposed to COVID-19. The rearrangement joins TRBV19 to TRBJ2-7; TRBD2 matches 13 bases. The CDR3 region has the DNA TGTGCCAGTAGTATTGGCGGGACTAGCGGGATGTACGAGCAGTACTTC. As protein: CASSIGGTSGMYEQYF.